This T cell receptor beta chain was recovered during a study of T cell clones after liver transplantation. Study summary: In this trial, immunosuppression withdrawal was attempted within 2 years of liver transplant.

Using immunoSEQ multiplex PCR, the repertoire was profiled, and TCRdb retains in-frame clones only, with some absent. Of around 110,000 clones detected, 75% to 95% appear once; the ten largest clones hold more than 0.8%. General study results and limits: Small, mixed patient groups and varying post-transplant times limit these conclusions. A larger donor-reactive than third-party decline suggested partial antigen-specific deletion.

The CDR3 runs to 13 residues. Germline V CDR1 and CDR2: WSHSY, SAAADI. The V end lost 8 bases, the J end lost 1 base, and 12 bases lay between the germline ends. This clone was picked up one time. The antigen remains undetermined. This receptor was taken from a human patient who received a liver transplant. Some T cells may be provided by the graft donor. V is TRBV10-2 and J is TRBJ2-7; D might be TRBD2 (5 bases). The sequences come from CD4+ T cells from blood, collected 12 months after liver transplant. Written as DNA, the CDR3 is TGCGCCAGCTCTGGGGAGAGTTCCTACGAGCAGTACTTC. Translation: CASSGESSYEQYF.